This T cell receptor beta chain was obtained from a study of early T cells in non-severe SARS-CoV-2 infection. There are many counts of this clonotype. Each single cDNA molecule received a unique molecular identifier. TCRdb used MiXCR to reprocess the 5' RACE reads, holding one entry per CDR3 protein. Among some 45,000 distinct CDR3 sequences, about 4.2% were seen once, and the ten largest hold 5% to 7.5%. The CDR3 sequence is 14 residues long. Germline V gene data show CDR1 as SQVTM and CDR2 as ANQGSEA. Trimming pared 2 bases from V and 3 bases from J, leaving 11 bases between. The source material was whole blood. This sequence originates from an adult who was a healthcare worker with PCR-confirmed SARS-CoV-2 infection or an uninfected control (not recorded which). The chain recombines TRBV29-1 with TRBJ2-1, with D possibly TRBD1 on 5 matching bases. CDR3 sequence reads: CSVESGMVYNEQFF. In DNA, the CDR3 is TGCAGCGTTGAATCAGGGATGGTCTACAATGAGCAGTTCTTC.